This T cell receptor (beta chain) is from a study of blood T cell repertoires in COVID-19 (dated by TCRdb to the early 2020s). The study in broad terms: Collaborator samples came from the United States, Italy and Spain and covered acute and convalescent phases of COVID-19. The prospective study material was composed of cDNA or gDNA derived from T cells, B-cell-depleted T cells, or PBMCs. The dataset comprised deeply sampled blood TCRbeta repertoires from subjects exposed to, actively infected with, or recovered from COVID-19. The repertoires were made available in a free public database intended to serve as a resource for research on the immune response to SARS-CoV-2. The samples were drawn from the first 160 participants of the ongoing ImmuneRACE study and from 1,254 subjects provided by 6 global collaborators. The sample metadata nearly always contained a de-identified subject ID, COVID-19 status, age in years and sex. Where HLA class I and class II types were available, the types were taken from metadata supplied by the sample provider, not from assay-based typing. The paper's findings and limits, for the study overall: How much clinical and demographic metadata was included differed by source and by participant, and the metadata was provided uncurated.

TCRbeta CDR3 regions were amplified from genomic DNA using the immunoSEQ Assay, a bias-controlled multiplex PCR. Processing in the source paper ran as follows. Within the assay, amplification of reference gene primers was used to estimate how many nucleated cells each sample contained. Sequence reads were collapsed and filtered to measure the absolute abundance of every unique TCRbeta CDR3 rearrangement. For each sample, productive Simpson clonality was calculated as the square root of Simpson's diversity index over productive rearrangements. Entries here come from immuneACCESS through TCRdb and include only in-frame sequences with V and J called. Some clones fail to appear in such tables; in the studies checked, an unresolved V gene covers under half of the shortfall, and the cause of the remainder is unknown. V, J and clone size reflect that table, while D and trimming were determined from the DNA. Across this sample there are a few hundred thousand clones, with around 89% seen only once. The top ten clonotypes cover around an eighth of the sample.

Counted from cysteine to phenylalanine, this CDR3 has 16 amino acids. Of all the DNA, just the CDR3 is kept, 48 bases in frame from base 1. CDR1 LNHDA and CDR2 SQIVND were looked up in the germline V gene (reference sequence). V gives up 3 bases and J gives up 5 bases, and the segment between their germline ends measures 19 bases. Whole blood was collected in K2EDTA tubes by collaborating institutions according to the institutions' own protocols. For TCRbeta analysis, collaborator samples were shipped as frozen whole blood, as isolated PBMCs, or as DNA extracted from either sample type. Notes on this clone: Its recognized antigen is unknown. Per-base qualities were not stored, and no clone one base away is much larger.

This clonotype originated in a woman aged 55-69 years with acute or convalescent COVID-19. The specimen was peripheral blood. The chain employs TRBV19 and TRBJ1-1; the D gene cannot be named for sure. The base sequence is TGTGCCAGTAGTATTGGCCCACCTGTGTTTTCAACTGAAGCTTTCTTT. This sequence encodes CASSIGPPVFSTEAFF.